This T cell receptor beta chain stems from a study of T cells in Graves' hyperthyroidism and ophthalmopathy. V gave up 2 bases and J gave up 2 bases, with 6 bases separating them. There are 13 residues in the CDR3. Many counts were recorded for this clonotype. Amplification yielded TCR beta CDR3 regions, with RNA transcripts as the source. HTBI primers were used for first-round RT-PCR of the TCR CDR3. TCRdb called the multiplex PCR reads again in MiXCR, with one record for every CDR3 protein. The table includes 530,000 or so distinct CDR3 sequences, under 20% detected once. The receptor's source is a woman aged 18-29 years with Graves' ophthalmopathy. This chain joins TRBV12-3 or TRBV12-4 and TRBJ1-1; D remains ambiguous. Material for sequencing was blood. CDR3 in amino acids: CASSLKGNTEAFF. The CDR3, as DNA: TGTGCCAGCAGTTTAAAGGGAAACACTGAAGCTTTCTTT.